The 24 T cell receptor beta chains in this list originate from one sample, sequenced in a study of OX40 agonist ivuxolimab in advanced cancers. TCRdb's copy holds only in-frame clones and misses some; the assay was immunoSEQ multiplex PCR. The sample records 94,000 or so clones, roughly 80% being singletons. Here the sequenced sample was CD4+ or CD8+ T cells sorted from blood, taken in a trial of the OX40 agonist ivuxolimab. The receptors were sampled from an adult with an advanced solid tumor such as melanoma, head and neck, liver or kidney cancer.

This CDR3 reads CASSQSRGEHEQYF. The CDR3 region has the DNA TGCGCCAGCAGCCAGAGCAGGGGTGAACACGAGCAGTACTTC. The rearrangement uses TRBV4-3 and TRBJ2-5; tentative D call: TRBD1 (6 bases). The J call may be faulty, since TRBJ2-7 better matches the DNA end. Germline CDR1 is LGHNA and CDR2 is YSLEER. The CDR3 runs 14 residues.

This rearrangement joins TRBV6-4 to TRBJ2-3; maybe TRBD1 (5 bases). Trimming removed 4 bases at V and 4 bases at J, with 12 bases between. The CDR3 totals 14 residues. Looked up from germline, CDR1 is MRHNA and CDR2 is SNTAGT. DNA of the CDR3: TGTGCCAGCAGTGTCGAGCAGGGCGCAGATACGCAGTATTTT. Protein sequence: CASSVEQGADTQYF.

The chain is built from TRBV29-1 and TRBJ2-7, with TRBD1 matching over 8 bases. The CDR3 consists of 14 residues. Trimming removed 0 bases from V and 5 bases from J; junction bases left unmatched: 6. From germline, CDR1 is SQVTM and CDR2 ANQGSEA. CDR3 sequence: CSVEEDREPHEQYF. In DNA, the CDR3 is TGCAGCGTTGAAGAGGACAGGGAACCCCACGAGCAGTACTTC.

The chain links TRBV5-1 to TRBJ2-1; D is possibly TRBD1 or TRBD2 (6 bases each). Germline V CDR1 and CDR2: SGHRS, YFSETQ. The V and J ends lost 0 bases and 4 bases respectively, with 17 bases between them. This CDR3 contains 17 residues. This CDR3 reads CASSLVSGGGPYNEQFF. The CDR3, as DNA: TGCGCCAGCAGCTTGGTGTCAGGAGGGGGTCCGTACAATGAGCAGTTCTTC.

This clone appeared a few times. DNA of the CDR3: TGTGCCAGCAGCTTGTTAGGGACAGGGGGAAGTGAAAAACTGTTTTTT. It encodes CASSLLGTGGSEKLFF. This chain joins TRBV5-4 and TRBJ1-4; TRBD1 matches 11 bases. This CDR3 spans 16 amino acids. The V gene end was trimmed by 1 base and the J gene end by 7 bases; junction bases not matched to a gene: 6. Germline CDR1 reads SGHNT; CDR2 reads YYREEE (reference sequence).

The chain joins TRBV11-2 to TRBJ1-4; unclear D gene. Germline V gene sequence: CDR1 SGHAT, CDR2 FQNNGV. The CDR3 is 14 amino acids. The V gene lost 3 bases and the J gene lost 8 bases, with 13 bases spanning the gap. The CDR3 loop reads CASSFYQEEEKLFF. CDR3 sequence (DNA): TGTGCCAGCAGCTTTTATCAGGAGGAGGAAAAACTGTTTTTT.

V is TRBV30 and J is TRBJ1-1; D call uncertain. The CDR3 spans 13 residues. Germline V lookup: CDR1 GTSNPN, CDR2 SVGIG (reference sequence). V lost 0 bases and J 6 bases, leaving 11 bases between the germline ends. The CDR3 here is CAWSVHSSAEAFF. The CDR3 DNA follows: TGTGCCTGGAGTGTTCATTCCAGCGCTGAAGCTTTCTTT.

This sequence joins TRBV7-3 and TRBJ2-6, with no clear D. The V and J ends lost 4 bases and 0 bases respectively, with 4 bases between them. The length of the CDR3 is 14 residues. Germline lookup yields CDR1 SGHTA and CDR2 FQGTGA. The CDR3 spells CASSYLSGANVLTF. CDR3 sequence (DNA): TGTGCCAGCAGCTACCTCTCTGGGGCCAACGTCCTGACTTTC.

The chain combines TRBV27 with TRBJ2-5, with D possibly TRBD2 on 5 matching bases. V lost 5 bases to trimming and J lost 5 bases, with 24 bases between them. Per germline, CDR1 MNHEY and CDR2 SMNVEV (reference sequence). The CDR3 contains 17 residues. The CDR3 loop is CASSPLSGLPPGETQYF. For the CDR3, the DNA is TGTGCCAGCAGTCCCCTATCCGGACTGCCTCCCGGGGAGACCCAGTACTTC.

The gene calls are TRBV27 and TRBJ2-1; a possible D gene is TRBD2 (5 bases). The CDR3 spans 13 residues. Germline CDR1 and CDR2: MNHEY and SMNVEV (reference sequence). V was clipped by 2 bases and J by 7 bases, with 9 bases between them. CDR3 protein: CASSLLAANEQFF. CDR3 sequence (DNA): TGTGCCAGCAGTTTACTAGCAGCTAATGAGCAGTTCTTC.

The chain joins TRBV19 to TRBJ2-7, with 10 bases matching TRBD1. The CDR3 covers 14 residues. Losses at the gene ends were 7 bases for V and 5 bases for J; bases not matched to a gene: 8. Germline loops: CDR1 LNHDA, CDR2 SQIVND (reference sequence). The CDR3 loop reads CASTRDRGSDEQYF. Here the CDR3 DNA reads TGTGCCAGTACCCGGGACAGGGGTTCGGACGAGCAGTACTTC.

The chain couples TRBV7-9 to TRBJ2-1, with a possible D match to TRBD2 (7 bases). The CDR3 extends over 15 amino acids. Germline-derived CDR1 and CDR2 are SEHNR and FQNEAQ (reference sequence). V dropped 5 bases and J dropped 4 bases, with 15 bases sitting between them. In DNA, the CDR3 is TGTGCCAGCAGCCCCCGAGGGGGACTATACAATGAGCAGTTCTTC. This gives the protein CASSPRGGLYNEQFF.

CDR3 region: CASTPNSYNEQFF. In DNA, the CDR3 is TGTGCCAGCACCCCGAATAGCTACAATGAGCAGTTCTTC. This sequence joins TRBV7-9 and TRBJ2-1; D uncertain. There are 13 residues in the CDR3. Germline loops: CDR1 SEHNR, CDR2 FQNEAQ (reference sequence). V was trimmed by 7 bases and J by 3 bases, leaving 10 bases between them.

The chain recombines TRBV5-6 with TRBJ1-3; D is unresolved. The V and J ends lost 6 bases and 4 bases respectively, with 17 bases between them. CDR1 and CDR2 from the germline V gene are SGHDT and YYEEEE. This CDR3 contains 15 residues. Written as DNA, the CDR3 is TGTGCCAGCAACCCGACTGGCCAGAGAGGAAACACCATATATTTT. This translates into CASNPTGQRGNTIYF.

The rearrangement uses TRBV2 and TRBJ2-3; D is undetermined. Germline V gene lookup returns CDR1 SNHLY and CDR2 FYNNEI. With 7 bases removed from V and 4 bases from J, the gap between germline ends came to 9 bases. This CDR3 is built from 12 residues. The CDR3 region has the DNA TGTGCCAGCACGAGTGACGCAGATACGCAGTATTTT. Its protein is CASTSDADTQYF.

The chain employs TRBV5-1 and TRBJ1-2; D gene unclear. This CDR3 has 13 amino acids. Germline CDR1 SGHRS, CDR2 YFSETQ. The V end lost 4 bases, the J end lost 3 bases, and 10 bases lay between the germline ends. The CDR3: CASSPDTYYGYTF. CDR3 bases: TGCGCCAGCAGCCCCGACACCTACTATGGCTACACCTTC.

The CDR3 protein is CATSGTGHQPQHF. CDR3 coding DNA: TGTGCCACCAGCGGGACAGGCCATCAGCCCCAGCATTTT. The chain couples TRBV15 to TRBJ1-5, with 8 bases matching TRBD1. V trimming: 5 bases; J trimming: 5 bases; junction bases outside the gene matches: 2. The CDR3 consists of 13 residues. Germline V gene lookup returns CDR1 LNHNV and CDR2 YYDKDF (reference sequence).

This chain links TRBV2 with TRBJ1-2, with 8 bases fitting TRBD1. The CDR3 has 14 amino acids. The germline CDR1 and CDR2 sequences are SNHLY and FYNNEI. J lost 5 bases, V lost 1 base, and 3 bases had no gene match. The CDR3 region has the DNA TGTGCCAGCAGTGAAGGGACAGGGAGGTATGGCTACACCTTC. This translates into CASSEGTGRYGYTF.

V usage is TRBV4-2 and J usage is TRBJ2-1; 9 nucleotides match TRBD1. The CDR3 is 16 amino acids. J lost 8 bases, V lost 4 bases, and 12 bases had no gene match. CDR1 LGHNA and CDR2 YNFKEQ come from the germline V gene. The DNA for the CDR3 is TGTGCCAGCAGCCGCGGACAGGGGCCGTCTGGCGATGAGCAGTTCTTC. Translated: CASSRGQGPSGDEQFF.

The sample holds one count of this clone. CDR3: CASSLEGGNTGELFF. CDR3 bases: TGTGCCAGCAGTTTGGAGGGGGGGAACACCGGGGAGCTGTTTTTT. The V gene is TRBV27, the J gene TRBJ2-2; D may be TRBD1 or TRBD2 (6 bases each). Between the trimmed V and J ends, which lost 3 bases and 1 base, there was a span of 9 bases. CDR3 length equals 15 residues. Germline assignment: CDR1 MNHEY and CDR2 SMNVEV (reference sequence).

The V gene is TRBV18, the J gene TRBJ2-3; 8 bases map to TRBD2. The V gene's germline CDR1 is KGHSH and CDR2 LQKENI. This CDR3 region has 16 residues. J lost 3 bases, V lost 0 bases, and 5 bases had no gene match. The CDR3 sequence is CASSPPTGGSTDTQYF. CDR3 DNA sequence: TGTGCCAGCTCACCACCAACGGGAGGGTCGACAGATACGCAGTATTTT. Looking up the rest from reference TRBV18 and TRBJ2-3 gives the full variable domain: NAGVMQNPRHLVRRRGQEARLRCSPMKGHSHVYWYRQLPEEGLKFMVYLQKENIIDESGMPKERFSAEFPKEGPSILRIQQVVRGDSAAYFCASSPPTGGSTDTQYFGPGTRLTVL.

The chain links TRBV9 to TRBJ1-1, with D unclear. V was pared by 4 bases and J by 0 bases, with 7 bases between. This CDR3 is 13 amino acids long. Germline V lookup: CDR1 SGDLS, CDR2 YYNGEE. The CDR3 DNA reads as TGTGCCAGCAGCTCGGGTATGAACACTGAAGCTTTCTTT. This translates into CASSSGMNTEAFF.

The chain recombines TRBV4-3 with TRBJ1-2; the D is unclear. The CDR3 sequence is 13 residues long. Germline values: CDR1 LGHNA, CDR2 YSLEER. The ends were cut back, 0 bases at V and 2 bases at J, with 4 bases in the middle. CDR3 coding DNA: TGCGCCAGCAGCCAAGAGGTAAACTATGGCTACACCTTC. Its translation: CASSQEVNYGYTF.

The rearrangement links TRBV19 to TRBJ2-3, with 10 bases identical to TRBD2. V lost 2 bases and J lost 5; bases outside the gene matches: 1. Looked up from germline, CDR1 is LNHDA and CDR2 is SQIVND (reference sequence). The CDR3 has 14 residues. DNA for the CDR3: TGTGCCAGTAGTATACAGCGGGGGGGAGATACGCAGTATTTT. This encodes CASSIQRGGDTQYF.